This paragraph reports one TCR beta chain. These data come from a study of blood T cell repertoires in COVID-19. Study-level information: Italy, Spain and the United States were the sources of the convalescent and acute COVID-19 samples. Sample material is recorded as cDNA or gDNA derived from T cells, B-cell-depleted T cells, or PBMCs.

In germline, CDR1 is SNHLY, CDR2 FYNNEI. V lost 9 bases and J 5 bases, leaving 17 bases between the germline ends. The CDR3 loop spans 13 amino acids. Original data processing: How many nucleated cells were present was estimated from reference gene primer amplification. This table comes from immunoSEQ multiplex PCR, and its TCRdb copy is limited to in-frame clones, with some not included. V and J calls and clone size are as listed in that table; D and trimming were resolved from the DNA. The sample holds 150,000 to 200,000 clones, around 89% seen once. Material for sequencing was peripheral blood. This sequence joins TRBV2 and TRBJ2-7; a possible D gene is TRBD2 (5 bases). This receptor was taken from a human donor in a cohort sampled during active COVID-19. The CDR3 DNA is TGTGCCAGTAGTCGGGATTTTGTCGACGAGCAGTACTTC. It codes for CASSRDFVDEQYF.